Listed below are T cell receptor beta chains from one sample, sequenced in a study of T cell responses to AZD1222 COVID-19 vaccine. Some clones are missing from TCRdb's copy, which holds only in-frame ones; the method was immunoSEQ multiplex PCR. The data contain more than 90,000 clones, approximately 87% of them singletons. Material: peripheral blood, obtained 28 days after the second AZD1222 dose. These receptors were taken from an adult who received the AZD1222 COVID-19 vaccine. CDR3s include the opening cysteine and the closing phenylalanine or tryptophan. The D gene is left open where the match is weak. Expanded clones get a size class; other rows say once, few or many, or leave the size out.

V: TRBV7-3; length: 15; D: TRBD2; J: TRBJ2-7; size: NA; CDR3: CASSLASGASYEQYF; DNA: TGTGCCAGCAGCTTGGCTAGCGGGGCCTCCTACGAGCAGTACTTC
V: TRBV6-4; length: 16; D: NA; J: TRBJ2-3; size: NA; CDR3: CASSLIQESSTDTQYF; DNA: TGTGCCAGCAGCCTAATACAAGAATCTAGCACAGATACGCAGTATTTT
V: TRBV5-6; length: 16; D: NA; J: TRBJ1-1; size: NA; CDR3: CASSPSDRIMNTEAFF; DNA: TGTGCCAGCAGCCCCTCGGATCGGATCATGAACACTGAAGCTTTCTTT
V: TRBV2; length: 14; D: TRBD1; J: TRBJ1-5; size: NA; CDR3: CASSERQGDQPQHF; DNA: TGTGCCAGCAGTGAACGACAGGGGGATCAGCCCCAGCATTTT
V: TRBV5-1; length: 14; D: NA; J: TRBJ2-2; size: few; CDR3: CASRVGASTGELFF; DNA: TGCGCCTCGCGGGTAGGGGCGTCCACCGGGGAGCTGTTTTTT
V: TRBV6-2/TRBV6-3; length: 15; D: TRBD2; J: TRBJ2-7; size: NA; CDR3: CASSNLGLAGIKQYF; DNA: TGTGCCAGCAGTAACCTGGGACTAGCGGGGATAAAGCAGTACTTC
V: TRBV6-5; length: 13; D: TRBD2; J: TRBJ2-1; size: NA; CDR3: CASRNAGDNEQFF; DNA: TGTGCCAGCCGTAATGCGGGAGACAATGAGCAGTTCTTC
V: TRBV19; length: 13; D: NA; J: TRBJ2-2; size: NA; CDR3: CASKGRNTGELFF; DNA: TGTGCCAGTAAGGGCAGGAACACCGGGGAGCTGTTTTTT
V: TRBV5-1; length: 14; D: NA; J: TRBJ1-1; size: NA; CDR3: CASSYGGGNTEAFF; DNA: TGCGCCAGCAGCTACGGTGGGGGGAACACTGAAGCTTTCTTT
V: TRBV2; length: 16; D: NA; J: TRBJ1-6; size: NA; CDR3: CASSEARDAKNSPLHF; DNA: TGTGCCAGCAGTGAAGCCCGGGACGCCAAAAATTCACCCCTCCACTTT
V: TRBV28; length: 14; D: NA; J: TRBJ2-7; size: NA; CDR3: CASSTPGWAYEQYF; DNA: TGTGCCAGCAGTACCCCGGGATGGGCCTACGAGCAGTACTTC
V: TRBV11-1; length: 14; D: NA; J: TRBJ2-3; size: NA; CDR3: CASSFGSSPDTQYF; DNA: TGTGCCAGCAGCTTTGGTAGTAGCCCAGATACGCAGTATTTT
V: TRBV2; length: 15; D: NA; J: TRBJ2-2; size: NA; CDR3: CASREGSWGTGELFF; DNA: TGTGCCAGCCGTGAGGGGAGCTGGGGCACCGGGGAGCTGTTTTTT
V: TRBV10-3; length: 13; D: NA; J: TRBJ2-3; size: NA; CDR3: CAILRDGTDTQYF; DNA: TGTGCCATCTTGCGGGACGGCACAGATACGCAGTATTTT
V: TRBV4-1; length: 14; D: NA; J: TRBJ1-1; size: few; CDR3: CASSQFTGNTEAFF; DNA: TGCGCCAGCAGCCAATTCACGGGGAACACTGAAGCTTTCTTT
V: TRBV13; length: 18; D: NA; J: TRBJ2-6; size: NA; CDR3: CASSPSVGTSTGANVLTF; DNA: TGTGCCAGCAGCCCCTCGGTTGGTACCTCTACTGGGGCCAACGTCCTGACTTTC
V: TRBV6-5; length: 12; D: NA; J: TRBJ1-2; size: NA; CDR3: CASSSGVRGYTF; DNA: TGTGCCAGCAGTTCCGGGGTTAGGGGCTACACCTTC
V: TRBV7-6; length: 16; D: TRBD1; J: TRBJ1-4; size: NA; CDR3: CASSPDIGQGSEKLFF; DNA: TGTGCCAGCAGCCCCGATATAGGACAGGGGAGCGAAAAACTGTTTTTT
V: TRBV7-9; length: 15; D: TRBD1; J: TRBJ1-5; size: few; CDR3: CASSPYGDRHQPQHF; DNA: TGTGCCAGCAGCCCCTATGGGGACAGACATCAGCCCCAGCATTTT
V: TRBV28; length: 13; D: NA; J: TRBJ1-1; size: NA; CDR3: CASILSGTTEAFF; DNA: TGTGCCAGCATCCTCTCCGGGACTACTGAAGCTTTCTTT
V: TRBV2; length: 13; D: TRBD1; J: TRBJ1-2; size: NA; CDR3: CASSAGTEYGYTF; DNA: TGTGCCAGCAGTGCCGGGACAGAATATGGCTACACCTTC
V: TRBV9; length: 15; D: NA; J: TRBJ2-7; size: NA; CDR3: CASSPQGRSSYEQYF; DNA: TGTGCCAGCAGCCCCCAGGGTAGGAGCTCCTACGAGCAGTACTTC
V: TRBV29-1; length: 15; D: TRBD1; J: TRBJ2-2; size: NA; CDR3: CSVFGTAENTGELFF; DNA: TGCAGCGTTTTCGGGACAGCGGAAAACACCGGGGAGCTGTTTTTT
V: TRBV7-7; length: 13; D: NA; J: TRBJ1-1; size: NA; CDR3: CASSYGLGGEAFF; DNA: TGTGCTAGCAGCTACGGTCTTGGGGGTGAAGCTTTCTTT
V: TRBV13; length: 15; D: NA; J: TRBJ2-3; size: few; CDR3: CASSLPGEPTDTQYF; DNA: TGTGCCAGCAGCTTGCCCGGGGAACCCACAGATACGCAGTATTTT
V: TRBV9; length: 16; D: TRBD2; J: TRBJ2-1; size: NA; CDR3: CASSVATGTSGHEQFF; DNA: TGTGCCAGCAGCGTAGCTACGGGGACTAGCGGGCATGAGCAGTTCTTC
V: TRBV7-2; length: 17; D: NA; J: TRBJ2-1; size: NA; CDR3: CASSPSRGSSSYNEQFF; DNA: TGTGCCAGCAGCCCGAGTAGGGGGTCCAGCTCCTACAATGAGCAGTTCTTC
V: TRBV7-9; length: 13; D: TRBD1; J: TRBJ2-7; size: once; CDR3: CASTLGQYYEQYF; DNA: TGTGCCAGCACCTTGGGACAGTACTACGAGCAGTACTTC
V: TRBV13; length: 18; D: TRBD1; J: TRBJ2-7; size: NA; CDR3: CASSLVVGQEFSSYEQYF; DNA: TGTGCCAGCAGCTTAGTTGTCGGACAGGAGTTCTCATCCTACGAGCAGTACTTC
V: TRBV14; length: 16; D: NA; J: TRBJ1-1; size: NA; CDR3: CASSQLLGTGSTEAFF; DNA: TGTGCCAGCAGCCAACTCCTGGGTACAGGGAGCACTGAAGCTTTCTTT
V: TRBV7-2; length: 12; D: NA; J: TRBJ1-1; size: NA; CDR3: CASSPVQVEAFF; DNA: TGTGCCAGCAGCCCGGTACAGGTTGAAGCTTTCTTT
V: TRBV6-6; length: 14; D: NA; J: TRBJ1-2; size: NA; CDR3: CASSHRQSNYGYTF; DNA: TGTGCCAGCAGCCACCGACAGAGCAACTATGGCTACACCTTC
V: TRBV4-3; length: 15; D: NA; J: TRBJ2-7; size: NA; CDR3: CASSHHLAEPYEQYF; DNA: TGCGCCAGCAGCCACCATCTCGCGGAGCCCTACGAGCAGTACTTC
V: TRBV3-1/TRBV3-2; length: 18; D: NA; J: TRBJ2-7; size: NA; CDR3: CASSQWDSRLFDSYEQYF; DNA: TGTGCCAGCAGCCAATGGGACTCGCGGCTGTTCGACTCCTACGAGCAGTACTTC
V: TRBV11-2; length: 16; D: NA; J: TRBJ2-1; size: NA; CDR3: CASSLDLTAGYNEQFF; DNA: TGTGCCAGCAGCTTAGATTTGACTGCGGGATACAATGAGCAGTTCTTC
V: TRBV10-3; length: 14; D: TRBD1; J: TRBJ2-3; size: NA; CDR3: CAISYGQGTDTQYF; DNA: TGTGCCATCAGTTACGGACAGGGCACAGATACGCAGTATTTT
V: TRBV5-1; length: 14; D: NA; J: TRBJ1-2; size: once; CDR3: CASSLEGVDYGYTF; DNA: TGCGCCAGCAGCCTGGAGGGGGTTGACTATGGCTACACCTTC
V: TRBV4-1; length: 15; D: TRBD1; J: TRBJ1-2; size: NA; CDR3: CASSQMPGGNYGYTF; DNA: TGCGCCAGCAGCCAAATGCCAGGGGGTAACTATGGCTACACCTTC
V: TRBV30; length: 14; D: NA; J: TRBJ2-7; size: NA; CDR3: CAWVGIGPANEQYF; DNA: TGTGCCTGGGTGGGAATCGGCCCCGCAAACGAGCAGTACTTC
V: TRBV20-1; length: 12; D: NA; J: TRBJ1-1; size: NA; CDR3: CSASDRHTEAFF; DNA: TGCAGTGCTAGTGACAGGCACACTGAAGCTTTCTTT
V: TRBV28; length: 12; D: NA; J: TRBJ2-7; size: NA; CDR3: CASSQGFYEQYF; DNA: TGTGCCAGCAGTCAGGGGTTCTACGAGCAGTACTTC
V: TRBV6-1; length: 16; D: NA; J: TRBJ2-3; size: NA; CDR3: CASSALTGGSTDTQYF; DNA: TGTGCCAGCAGTGCCCTGACAGGAGGGAGCACAGATACGCAGTATTTT
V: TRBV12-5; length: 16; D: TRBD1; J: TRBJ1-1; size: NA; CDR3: CASGDGTGARNTEAFF; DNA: TGTGCTAGTGGTGACGGGACAGGGGCACGAAACACTGAAGCTTTCTTT
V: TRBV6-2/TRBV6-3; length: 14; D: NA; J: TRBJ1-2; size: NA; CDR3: CASSTRVGRFGYTF; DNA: TGTGCCAGCAGTACCAGGGTCGGGCGGTTTGGCTACACCTTC
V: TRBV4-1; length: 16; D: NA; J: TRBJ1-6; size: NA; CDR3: CASSQGWAGYNSPLHF; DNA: TGCGCCAGCAGCCAAGGATGGGCAGGCTATAATTCACCCCTCCACTTT
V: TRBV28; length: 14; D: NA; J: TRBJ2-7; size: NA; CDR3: CASSLYGQTYEQYF; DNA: TGTGCCAGCAGTTTATACGGACAGACCTACGAGCAGTACTTC
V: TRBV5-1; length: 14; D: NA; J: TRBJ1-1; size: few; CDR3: CASSTGQTYTEAFF; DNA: TGCGCCAGCAGCACCGGACAGACTTACACTGAAGCTTTCTTT
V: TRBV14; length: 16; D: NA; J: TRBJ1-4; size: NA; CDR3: CASSQNTFSTNEKLFF; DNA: TGTGCCAGCAGCCAAAACACCTTTTCAACTAATGAAAAACTGTTTTTT
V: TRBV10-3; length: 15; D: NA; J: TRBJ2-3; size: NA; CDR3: CATGGGPRGTDTQYF; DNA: TGTGCCACCGGGGGAGGACCCCGCGGGACAGATACGCAGTATTTT